This T cell receptor beta chain appears in the sequencing data of a study of blood T cells in healthy people across ages. General study points: Among long-lived donors, naive CD4+ cells were more numerous and diversity higher than in aged donors. The fall in TCR beta diversity per million T cells was roughly linear with age. With naive T cell percentage, TCR beta diversity showed a strong correlation.

Sample-barcoded 5' priming and a J-beta primer mix drove a second PCR of roughly 6 to 12 cycles. TCRdb re-analysed the 5' RACE reads in MiXCR, keeping a single row per CDR3 protein. The sample includes about 830,000 distinct CDR3 sequences, approximately 67% of them seen just once. On this clonotype itself: Its specificity is not known.

Germline CDR1 is DFQATT and CDR2 is SNEGSKA (reference sequence). V dropped 1 base and J dropped 0 bases, with 9 bases sitting between them. This CDR3 has 14 amino acids. The receptor's source is a young man in good health. The source material was blood. V usage is TRBV20-1 and J usage is TRBJ1-1; D is perhaps TRBD1 (6 bases). CDR3 bases: TGCAGTGCTAGAGGGGGGCACATGAACACTGAAGCTTTCTTT. Translating gives CSARGGHMNTEAFF.